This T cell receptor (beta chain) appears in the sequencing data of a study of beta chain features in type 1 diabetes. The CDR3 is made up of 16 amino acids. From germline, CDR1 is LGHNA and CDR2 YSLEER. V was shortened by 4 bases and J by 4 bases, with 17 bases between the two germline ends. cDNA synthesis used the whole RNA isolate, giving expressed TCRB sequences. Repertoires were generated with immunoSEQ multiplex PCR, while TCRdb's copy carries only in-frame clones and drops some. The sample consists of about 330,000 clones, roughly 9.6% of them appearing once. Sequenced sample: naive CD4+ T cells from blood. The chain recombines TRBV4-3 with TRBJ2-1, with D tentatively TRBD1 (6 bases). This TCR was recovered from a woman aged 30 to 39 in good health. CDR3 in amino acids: CASSPRPTGRYNEQFF. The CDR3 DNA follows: TGCGCCAGCAGCCCCCGACCGACAGGAAGGTACAATGAGCAGTTCTTC.